Listed below are T cell receptor beta chains from one sample, sequenced in a study of post-analysis software for immune sequencing data. TCRdb re-analysed the PCR reads in MiXCR, keeping a single row per CDR3 protein. Of approximately 350,000 distinct CDR3 sequences in the sample, around 33% are singletons; the top ten hold over 10%. Material: blood. Receptors originate from a girl aged 10 to 17 with multiple sclerosis. The CDR3 runs from the conserved cysteine through the conserved F or W. The order of the fields is D gene, J gene, clone size, V gene, CDR3 DNA, CDR3 protein. A D gene is named only where the DNA matches it firmly. Clone size, where shown, is once, few, many, or a class for clones that have expanded.

D gene: TRBD2
J gene: TRBJ2-7
clone size: .
V gene: TRBV10-3
CDR3 DNA: TGTGCCATCAGTGAGGTAGAGCGGGGGGCCGGGTTCGAGCAGTACTTC
CDR3 protein: CAISEVERGAGFEQYF

D gene: TRBD1
J gene: TRBJ2-6
clone size: few
V gene: TRBV4-1
CDR3 DNA: TGCGCCAGCAGCCAAGGCAGCACAGGGGCTGGGGCCAACGTCCTGACTTTC
CDR3 protein: CASSQGSTGAGANVLTF

D gene: TRBD1
J gene: TRBJ1-1
clone size: many
V gene: TRBV6-2/TRBV6-3
CDR3 DNA: TGTGCCAGCAGTTACTCCCGGGACAGGGGTCTCAACACTGAAGCTTTCTTT
CDR3 protein: CASSYSRDRGLNTEAFF

D gene: .
J gene: TRBJ1-1
clone size: .
V gene: TRBV20-1
CDR3 DNA: TGCAGTGCTAGAGCCCTTCGTGCGAACACTGAAGCTTTCTTT
CDR3 protein: CSARALRANTEAFF

D gene: .
J gene: TRBJ2-4
clone size: few
V gene: TRBV20-1
CDR3 DNA: TGCAGTGCTAGGGACGTCGGGTTAGCCAAAAACATTCAGTACTTC
CDR3 protein: CSARDVGLAKNIQYF

D gene: TRBD1
J gene: TRBJ2-7
clone size: .
V gene: TRBV6-4
CDR3 DNA: TGTGCCTCTCCGGCGCCGGGACAGGGGTACAATGAGCAGTACTTC
CDR3 protein: CASPAPGQGYNEQYF

D gene: .
J gene: TRBJ1-6
clone size: .
V gene: TRBV4-3
CDR3 DNA: TGCGCCAGCAGCCAAGAGGCCACCTCAAGCTCACCCCTCCACTTT
CDR3 protein: CASSQEATSSSPLHF

D gene: .
J gene: TRBJ2-4
clone size: .
V gene: TRBV6-1
CDR3 DNA: TGTGCCAGCAGTGAGGTACCTGAGCCGCAAAACATTCAGTACTTC
CDR3 protein: CASSEVPEPQNIQYF

D gene: .
J gene: TRBJ2-3
clone size: .
V gene: TRBV7-8
CDR3 DNA: TGTGCCAGCAGCTCACGTAGGGGGGTTAGCACAGATACGCAGTATTTT
CDR3 protein: CASSSRRGVSTDTQYF

D gene: .
J gene: TRBJ2-1
clone size: .
V gene: TRBV12-3/TRBV12-4
CDR3 DNA: TGTGCCAGCAGGACGACCGGGATAGGAGACAATGAGCAGTTCTTC
CDR3 protein: CASRTTGIGDNEQFF

D gene: TRBD1
J gene: TRBJ2-1
clone size: few
V gene: TRBV4-3
CDR3 DNA: TGCGCCAGCAGCTATACAGGGGGACCCTACAATGAGCAGTTCTTC
CDR3 protein: CASSYTGGPYNEQFF

D gene: .
J gene: TRBJ2-3
clone size: .
V gene: TRBV7-3
CDR3 DNA: TGTGCCAGCAGCTTACGGGTGGCAGATACGCAGTATTTT
CDR3 protein: CASSLRVADTQYF

D gene: TRBD1
J gene: TRBJ2-1
clone size: .
V gene: TRBV6-6
CDR3 DNA: TGTGCCAGCAGTCAGCAGGGGGATGAGCAGTTCTTC
CDR3 protein: CASSQQGDEQFF

D gene: .
J gene: TRBJ2-7
clone size: few
V gene: TRBV20-1
CDR3 DNA: TGCAGTGCTAGAGCCAAGTTTACTCTTCTCTACGAGCAGTACTTC
CDR3 protein: CSARAKFTLLYEQYF

D gene: TRBD2
J gene: TRBJ2-3
clone size: few
V gene: TRBV5-1
CDR3 DNA: TGCGCCAGCAGCTCCCTGACTAGCGGGGGGAGGAATACGCAGTATTTT
CDR3 protein: CASSSLTSGGRNTQYF

D gene: TRBD1
J gene: TRBJ1-3
clone size: .
V gene: TRBV20-1
CDR3 DNA: TGCAGTGCTAGACCGGGACAGGGTTTGGGCAACACCATATATTTT
CDR3 protein: CSARPGQGLGNTIYF

D gene: TRBD2
J gene: TRBJ2-5
clone size: .
V gene: TRBV6-2/TRBV6-3
CDR3 DNA: TGTGCCAGCAGTTACTCCGCGGGGAGCGGGGGGCCCTTCCTTCAAGAGACCCAGTACTTC
CDR3 protein: CASSYSAGSGGPFLQETQYF

D gene: .
J gene: TRBJ1-5
clone size: .
V gene: TRBV5-1
CDR3 DNA: TGCGCCAGCAGCTTGGCGAGGGACACCGATAGCAATCAGCCCCAGCATTTT
CDR3 protein: CASSLARDTDSNQPQHF

D gene: .
J gene: TRBJ2-1
clone size: .
V gene: TRBV3-1
CDR3 DNA: TGTGCCAGCAGACTCCAGACTAGTTCTGAGCAGTTCTTC
CDR3 protein: CASRLQTSSEQFF

D gene: TRBD1
J gene: TRBJ1-5
clone size: .
V gene: TRBV6-6
CDR3 DNA: TGTGCCAGCAGTTCGGACAGGTCTTCTCCCCAGCATTTT
CDR3 protein: CASSSDRSSPQHF

D gene: .
J gene: TRBJ1-6
clone size: .
V gene: TRBV6-6
CDR3 DNA: TGTGCCAGCAGACAGAGGGTGGAGGGCGGTTCACCCCTCCACTTT
CDR3 protein: CASRQRVEGGSPLHF

D gene: .
J gene: TRBJ2-1
clone size: few
V gene: TRBV20-1
CDR3 DNA: TGCAGTGCCGCCCCGACAGGACGCTCCTACAATGAGCAGTTCTTC
CDR3 protein: CSAAPTGRSYNEQFF

D gene: .
J gene: TRBJ1-4
clone size: .
V gene: TRBV7-9
CDR3 DNA: TGCGCCAGCAGCAACACCGGGATTTCCTGGGAAAAACTGTTTTTT
CDR3 protein: CASSNTGISWEKLFF

D gene: .
J gene: TRBJ1-2
clone size: few
V gene: TRBV4-2
CDR3 DNA: TGTGCCAGCAGCCAAGAATTCGGAATCTATGGCTACACCTTC
CDR3 protein: CASSQEFGIYGYTF

D gene: .
J gene: TRBJ2-1
clone size: .
V gene: TRBV27
CDR3 DNA: TGTGCCAGCAGCTACCCGGGAACCCCCTACAATGAGCAGTTCTTC
CDR3 protein: CASSYPGTPYNEQFF

D gene: .
J gene: TRBJ2-7
clone size: .
V gene: TRBV5-1
CDR3 DNA: TGCGCCAGCAGCTTGAGAACTGGCCCCGTGGACGAGCAGTACTTC
CDR3 protein: CASSLRTGPVDEQYF

D gene: TRBD2
J gene: TRBJ2-2
clone size: .
V gene: TRBV9
CDR3 DNA: TGTGCCAGCAGCGTAGACCCCGGGGGGAGAGATACCGGGGAGCTGTTTTTT
CDR3 protein: CASSVDPGGRDTGELFF

D gene: .
J gene: TRBJ2-3
clone size: .
V gene: TRBV9
CDR3 DNA: TGTGCCAGCAGCGTAGCGGGGCTTGGGACAGATACGCAGTATTTT
CDR3 protein: CASSVAGLGTDTQYF

D gene: .
J gene: TRBJ2-7
clone size: many
V gene: TRBV20-1
CDR3 DNA: TGCAGTGCTAGGGAGGGGAGCTCCTACGAGCAGTACTTC
CDR3 protein: CSAREGSSYEQYF

D gene: .
J gene: TRBJ2-3
clone size: .
V gene: TRBV7-6
CDR3 DNA: TGTGCCAGCAGCTTAGAGGTCGGCTCAGATACGCAGTATTTT
CDR3 protein: CASSLEVGSDTQYF

D gene: .
J gene: TRBJ2-1
clone size: .
V gene: TRBV24-1
CDR3 DNA: TGTGCCACCAGTGCAGCAGGGGATACCTGCAACGAGCAGTTCTTC
CDR3 protein: CATSAAGDTCNEQFF

D gene: TRBD2
J gene: TRBJ2-7
clone size: .
V gene: TRBV7-9
CDR3 DNA: TGTGCCAGCAGCTTATCGGGACTAGTCTACGAGCAGTACTTC
CDR3 protein: CASSLSGLVYEQYF

D gene: TRBD1
J gene: TRBJ2-7
clone size: few
V gene: TRBV4-1
CDR3 DNA: TGCGCCAGCAGCCATTACGACAGGGGTAGCGAGCAGTACTTC
CDR3 protein: CASSHYDRGSEQYF

D gene: .
J gene: TRBJ2-4
clone size: .
V gene: TRBV12-3/TRBV12-4
CDR3 DNA: TGTGCCAGCAGTTTAGACGGAGTTATATCCAAAAACATTCAGTACTTC
CDR3 protein: CASSLDGVISKNIQYF

D gene: .
J gene: TRBJ2-5
clone size: .
V gene: TRBV20-1
CDR3 DNA: TGCAGTGCTAGCAAAAAAGGGGAGACCCAGTACTTC
CDR3 protein: CSASKKGETQYF

D gene: .
J gene: TRBJ2-4
clone size: .
V gene: TRBV6-1
CDR3 DNA: TGTGCCAGCAGTTTTGACCAGGGCACCCAAAACATTCAGTACTTC
CDR3 protein: CASSFDQGTQNIQYF

D gene: TRBD1
J gene: TRBJ1-4
clone size: .
V gene: TRBV10-3
CDR3 DNA: TGTGCCATCAGTGCCGGGACAGGGAATGAAAAACTGTTTTTT
CDR3 protein: CAISAGTGNEKLFF

D gene: TRBD2
J gene: TRBJ2-7
clone size: .
V gene: TRBV11-2
CDR3 DNA: TGTGCCAGCAGCCCTAGCAGCGGGGGTTACCACGAGCAGTACTTC
CDR3 protein: CASSPSSGGYHEQYF

D gene: TRBD2
J gene: TRBJ2-4
clone size: .
V gene: TRBV12-3/TRBV12-4
CDR3 DNA: TGTGCCAGCAGTCCTCTGGGCGGGGGGCTTAAAAACATTCAGTACTTC
CDR3 protein: CASSPLGGGLKNIQYF

D gene: TRBD2
J gene: TRBJ2-3
clone size: few
V gene: TRBV7-3
CDR3 DNA: TGTGCCAGCAGCTCTCGAGCGGGGGGGCTTTCAGATACGCAGTATTTT
CDR3 protein: CASSSRAGGLSDTQYF

D gene: TRBD2
J gene: TRBJ2-1
clone size: few
V gene: TRBV7-3
CDR3 DNA: TGTGCCAGCAGCATAACTAGCGGGGGGGGAAATGAGCAGTTCTTC
CDR3 protein: CASSITSGGGNEQFF

D gene: .
J gene: TRBJ1-6
clone size: .
V gene: TRBV7-9
CDR3 DNA: TGTGCCAGCAGCGCACCTAGACGGGACTTCGGTTCACCCCTCCACTTT
CDR3 protein: CASSAPRRDFGSPLHF

D gene: .
J gene: TRBJ2-7
clone size: few
V gene: TRBV15
CDR3 DNA: TGTGCCACCAGCAGATCAGGGGATAGGGAGCACGAGCAGTACTTC
CDR3 protein: CATSRSGDREHEQYF

D gene: .
J gene: TRBJ2-3
clone size: few
V gene: TRBV4-3
CDR3 DNA: TGCGCCAGCAGCCAAGGAGTAGCGGCCCTGAGCACAGATACGCAGTATTTT
CDR3 protein: CASSQGVAALSTDTQYF

D gene: TRBD1
J gene: TRBJ2-5
clone size: .
V gene: TRBV29-1
CDR3 DNA: TGCAGCGTTGTACAGACAGGGTCAGAGACCCAGTACTTC
CDR3 protein: CSVVQTGSETQYF

D gene: .
J gene: TRBJ1-1
clone size: few
V gene: TRBV5-6
CDR3 DNA: TGTGCCAGCAGCTTGACACTGACATCGAACACTGAAGCTTTCTTT
CDR3 protein: CASSLTLTSNTEAFF

D gene: TRBD1
J gene: TRBJ2-2
clone size: few
V gene: TRBV27
CDR3 DNA: TGTGCCAGCAGTTCGGGGACAGGGTCGACCGGGGAGCTGTTTTTT
CDR3 protein: CASSSGTGSTGELFF

D gene: .
J gene: TRBJ2-5
clone size: .
V gene: TRBV12-3/TRBV12-4
CDR3 DNA: TGTGCCAGCAGTTCCTTGGACCAAGAGACCCAGTACTTC
CDR3 protein: CASSSLDQETQYF

D gene: TRBD1
J gene: TRBJ2-5
clone size: .
V gene: TRBV4-3
CDR3 DNA: TGCGCCAGCAGCCAAGCTGGGACAGGGGGATTCCAAGAGACCCAGTACTTC
CDR3 protein: CASSQAGTGGFQETQYF

D gene: .
J gene: TRBJ1-2
clone size: .
V gene: TRBV12-3/TRBV12-4
CDR3 DNA: TGTGCCAGTGGACCTACAGGGAACTATGGCTACACCTTC
CDR3 protein: CASGPTGNYGYTF

D gene: TRBD2
J gene: TRBJ2-5
clone size: .
V gene: TRBV12-3/TRBV12-4
CDR3 DNA: TGTGTCAGCAGCCCAGTTGGTGGCGGGGGGGAGGAGACCCAGTACTTC
CDR3 protein: CVSSPVGGGGEETQYF

D gene: .
J gene: TRBJ2-1
clone size: .
V gene: TRBV20-1
CDR3 DNA: TGCAGTGCTAGAGATCGGCGGCCCGGAAATGAGCAGTTCTTC
CDR3 protein: CSARDRRPGNEQFF

D gene: .
J gene: TRBJ1-1
clone size: .
V gene: TRBV13
CDR3 DNA: TGTGCCAGCAGCACCCGCCTAAACACTGAAGCTTTCTTT
CDR3 protein: CASSTRLNTEAFF

D gene: TRBD2
J gene: TRBJ2-3
clone size: .
V gene: TRBV4-3
CDR3 DNA: TGCGCCAGCGGCCAAGAAGGACTAGCGGGAGATACGCAGTATTTT
CDR3 protein: CASGQEGLAGDTQYF

D gene: TRBD2
J gene: TRBJ2-5
clone size: .
V gene: TRBV12-3/TRBV12-4
CDR3 DNA: TGTGCCAGCAAACGAGCGGGGGGGCAGGAGACCCAGTACTTC
CDR3 protein: CASKRAGGQETQYF

D gene: .
J gene: TRBJ1-1
clone size: .
V gene: TRBV14
CDR3 DNA: TGTACCAGCAGCCAAGAATTCGTCGGTTCCGCTTTCTTT
CDR3 protein: CTSSQEFVGSAFF

D gene: TRBD1
J gene: TRBJ2-5
clone size: few
V gene: TRBV19
CDR3 DNA: TGTGCCAGTAGTATCCACGACAGGGGGAAGACCCAGTACTTC
CDR3 protein: CASSIHDRGKTQYF

D gene: TRBD1
J gene: TRBJ2-3
clone size: .
V gene: TRBV5-6
CDR3 DNA: TGTGCCAGCAGCCCTGACAGGGGAGCTATCCCCGATACGCAGTATTTT
CDR3 protein: CASSPDRGAIPDTQYF

D gene: TRBD1
J gene: TRBJ1-5
clone size: .
V gene: TRBV27
CDR3 DNA: TGTGCCAGCAGTTTTACAGGGGTGCTTCAGCCCCAGCATTTT
CDR3 protein: CASSFTGVLQPQHF

D gene: .
J gene: TRBJ2-7
clone size: .
V gene: TRBV20-1
CDR3 DNA: TGCAGTGCCCCACTGGGCCAGGGCGACCACGAGCAGTACTTC
CDR3 protein: CSAPLGQGDHEQYF